This TCR beta chain was found in a study of shared clonotypes between healthy human individuals. Findings of the study overall: Lower generation probabilities were found for non-shared clonotypes than for those shared by all four donors.

This CDR3 region has 14 residues. The germline gives CDR1 GTSNPN, CDR2 SVGIG (reference sequence). V was trimmed by 1 base and J by 0 bases, leaving 7 bases between them. It was across several immunoSEQ plates that each subset's genomic DNA was evenly split. The protocol was immunoSEQ multiplex PCR, while the TCRdb copy is restricted to in-frame clones and leaves out a portion. The table includes a few million clones, around nine tenths detected once. As to this clone: Its specificity is not known. The sample holds other DNA sequences that translate to the same CDR3.

Sequenced input: naive CD4+ T cells sorted from blood. Noted subset: CD45RA+ positively selected. V is TRBV30 and J is TRBJ1-3; D possibly corresponds to TRBD1 (5 bases). The origin of this receptor is a man between 18 and 29 years old in good health. The CDR3 coding sequence is TGTGCCTGGAGTGACAGGAGCTCTGGAAACACCATATATTTT. Translating it yields CAWSDRSSGNTIYF.